This T cell receptor beta chain emerged from a study of human T cells and chemical hapten exposure. Background on the study: Largely, small differences in pooled library volume made per-sample TCR yields vary.

The CDR3 loop spans 14 amino acids. V dropped 3 bases and J dropped 0 bases, with 5 bases sitting between them. Germline assignment: CDR1 KGHSY and CDR2 FQNENV. This clonotype was counted many times. Individual cDNA molecules in this library carried unique molecular identifiers. TCRdb used MiXCR to reprocess the 5' RACE reads, holding one entry per CDR3 protein. The sample lists some 150,000 distinct CDR3 sequences; 4.1% were seen once. The authors' total RNA extraction used unfractionated whole blood. This TCR was sampled from a female donor in good health. The genes are TRBV16 and TRBJ1-4; D is unclear. CDR3 protein: CASSQTSTNEKLFF. CDR3 bases: TGTGCCAGCAGCCAGACCTCAACTAATGAAAAACTGTTTTTT.